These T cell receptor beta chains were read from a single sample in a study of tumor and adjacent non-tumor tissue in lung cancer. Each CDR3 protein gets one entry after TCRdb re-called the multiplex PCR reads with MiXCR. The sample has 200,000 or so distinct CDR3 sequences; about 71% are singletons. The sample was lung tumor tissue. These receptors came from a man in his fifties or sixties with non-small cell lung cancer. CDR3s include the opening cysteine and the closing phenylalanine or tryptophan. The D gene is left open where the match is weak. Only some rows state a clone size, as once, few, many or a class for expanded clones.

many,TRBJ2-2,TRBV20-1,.,TGCAGTGCTAGAACACCCCGGGAGCTGTTTTTT,CSARTPRELFF
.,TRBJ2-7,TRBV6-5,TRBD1,TGTGCCAGCAGCCACCCCCACAGGGGATGGTACGAGCAGTACTTC,CASSHPHRGWYEQYF
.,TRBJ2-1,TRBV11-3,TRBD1,TGTGCCAGCAGGGGACAGGGTGACGGGAGCGACAATGAGCAGTTCTTC,CASRGQGDGSDNEQFF
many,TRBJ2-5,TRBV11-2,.,TGTGCCAGCAGCTTTAACGGGGGTCAAGAGACCCAGTACTTC,CASSFNGGQETQYF
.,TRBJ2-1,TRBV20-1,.,TGCAGTGCCAGAGTGAGTGTTGGGACATGGGGGCAGTTCTTC,CSARVSVGTWGQFF
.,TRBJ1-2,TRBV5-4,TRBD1,TGTTCCAGCAGCAGGGGGTTTCAGGAATTCGGCTACACCTTC,CSSSRGFQEFGYTF
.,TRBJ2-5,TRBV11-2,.,TGTGCCAGCAGCTCCACAATGGGGAGGCCAAGGGAGTCCCAGTACTTC,CASSSTMGRPRESQYF
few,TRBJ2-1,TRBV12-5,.,TGTGCTAGTGGTTTCGAAAAAATGTTCTTC,CASGFEKMFF
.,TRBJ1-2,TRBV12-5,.,TGTGCTAGTGCCCCCACTCGCGCGGGCAGGGTCTATGGCTACACCTTC,CASAPTRAGRVYGYTF
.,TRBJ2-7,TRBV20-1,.,TGCAGTTCTCCCCCTAGTGGGAGCTCCTACGAGCAGTATTTC,CSSPPSGSSYEQYF
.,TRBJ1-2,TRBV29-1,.,TGCAGCGTTGAAGCAACGAGGGAGAGTGTCTACACCTTC,CSVEATRESVYTF
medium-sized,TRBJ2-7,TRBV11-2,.,TGTGCCAGCAGCTTTACACCTATCTACGAGCAGTACTTC,CASSFTPIYEQYF
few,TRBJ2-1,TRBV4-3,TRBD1,TGCGCCAGCAGCAACAGGGGGCTGAGGGATGAGCAGTTCTTC,CASSNRGLRDEQFF
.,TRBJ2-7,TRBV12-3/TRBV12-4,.,TGTGCCAACAGTCAGGACTGGACTGGGGCCCAGTATTTC,CANSQDWTGAQYF
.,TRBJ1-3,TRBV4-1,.,TGCGCCAGCAGCCTAGATCTTTCACGGTCTTGGAGCTCTGGAAACGCCATATATTTT,CASSLDLSRSWSSGNAIYF
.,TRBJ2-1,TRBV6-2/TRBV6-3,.,TGTGCCAGCAGTTACCTCCTCGGAGAGTACGACAATGAGCAGTTCTTC,CASSYLLGEYDNEQFF
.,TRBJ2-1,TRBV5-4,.,TGTGTCAACAGCTTGGAGTCCCGGCGAGACAATGAGCAGTTCTTC,CVNSLESRRDNEQFF
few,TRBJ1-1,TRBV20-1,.,TGCAGTGCTAGAAAAGGCGGGTTAAACACTGAAGCTTTCTTT,CSARKGGLNTEAFF
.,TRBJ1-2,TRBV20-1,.,TGCAGTGCTAGCCCTTTACTAGTTGACTACACCTTC,CSASPLLVDYTF
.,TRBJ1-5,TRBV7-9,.,TGTGCCAGCAGCCCAACAAGGGACCAGCCCCAGCATTTT,CASSPTRDQPQHF
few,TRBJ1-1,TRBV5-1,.,TGCGCCAGCAGCCGCTTAGCAACAGCTGGCACTGAAGCTTTCTTT,CASSRLATAGTEAFF
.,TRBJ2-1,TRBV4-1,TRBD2,TGCGCCAGCAACCAAGGACTAGCGGACAATGAGCAGTTCTTC,CASNQGLADNEQFF
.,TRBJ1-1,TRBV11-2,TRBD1,TGTGCCGGCAGTTTGACAGGGATAGGGACTGAAGCTTTCTTT,CAGSLTGIGTEAFF
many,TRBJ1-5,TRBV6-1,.,TGTGCCAGCAGTTTCGCCCCTAGCAATCAGCCCCAGCATTTT,CASSFAPSNQPQHF
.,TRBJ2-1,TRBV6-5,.,TGTGCCAGCGGTTACCAATCCATCAATGAGCAGTTCTTC,CASGYQSINEQFF
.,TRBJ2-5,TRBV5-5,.,TGTGGCAGCAGCTTGCTGGGCCAAGAGACCCAGTACTTC,CGSSLLGQETQYF
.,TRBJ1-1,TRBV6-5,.,TGTGCCAGCAGTTACAACATGGTCCGGAACACTGAATCTTTCTTT,CASSYNMVRNTESFF
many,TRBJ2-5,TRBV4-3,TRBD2,TGCGCCAGCAGCCAAGGGTGGGGGGGTGAGACCCAGTACTTC,CASSQGWGGETQYF
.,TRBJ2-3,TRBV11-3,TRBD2,TGTGCCAGCAGCCCCGGGACAATAGCGGGGGGGCCCGCAGATTCACAGTATTTT,CASSPGTIAGGPADSQYF
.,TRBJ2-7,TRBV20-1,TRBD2,TGCAGTGCTACCCCTAGCGGGTGTCCTGCCGAGCAGTACTTC,CSATPSGCPAEQYF
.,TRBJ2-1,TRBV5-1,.,TGCGCCAGCACCGGGTTAACACCCTGGGAGCAGTTCTTC,CASTGLTPWEQFF
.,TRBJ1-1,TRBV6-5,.,TGTGCCAGCAGTCGGGACCCCCTGGGGACTGAAGCTTTCTTT,CASSRDPLGTEAFF
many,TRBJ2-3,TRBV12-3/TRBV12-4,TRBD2,TGTGCCAGCAGTTTAGAGTTGGGCGGGGGGGCTTCAGATACGCAGTATTTT,CASSLELGGGASDTQYF
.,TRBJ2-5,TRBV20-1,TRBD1,TGCAGTGCTAGATCAGGACAGGGAGAGACCCAGTATTTC,CSARSGQGETQYF
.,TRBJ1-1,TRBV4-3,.,TGCGCCAACAGACAAGAATGGCGAAGTTACACTGAAGCTTTCTTT,CANRQEWRSYTEAFF
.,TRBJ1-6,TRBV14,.,TGTGCCAGCAGCCAATTAAGCAGTTCCAATTCACCCCTCCACTTT,CASSQLSSSNSPLHF
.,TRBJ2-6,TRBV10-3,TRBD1,TGTGCCGCGGACAGGGGGCCTGGGGCCAACGTCCTGACTTTC,CAADRGPGANVLTF
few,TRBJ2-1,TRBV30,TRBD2,TGTGCCTGGAGTCTCAGCGGGGGAGCCTACAATGAGCAGTTCTTC,CAWSLSGGAYNEQFF
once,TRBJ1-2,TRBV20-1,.,TGCAGTGCTGCCCCCACTTTCGGGACAACTAACTATGGCTACACCTTC,CSAAPTFGTTNYGYTF
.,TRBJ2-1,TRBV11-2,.,TGTGCCAGCAGCCCACAGTATAGGAGCTCTTACAATGAGCAGTTCTTC,CASSPQYRSSYNEQFF
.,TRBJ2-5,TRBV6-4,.,TGTACCAGCAGTGTCCCACCGGGGGGCCCGGGAAAGTATACCCAGTACTTC,CTSSVPPGGPGKYTQYF
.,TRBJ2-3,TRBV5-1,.,TGCGCCAGCAACCTAAGCCAGGGAATTACCACAGATACGCAGTATTTT,CASNLSQGITTDTQYF
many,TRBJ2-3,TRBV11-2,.,TGTGCCAGCCTCCACAGCACAGATACGCAGTATTTT,CASLHSTDTQYF
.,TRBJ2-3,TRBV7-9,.,TGTGCCAGCAGCCTGGACTCCCGACGGCCGTATTTT,CASSLDSRRPYF
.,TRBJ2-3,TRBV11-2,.,TGTGCCAGCAGCTCCGGAGGGATTGCGGGACATACGCAGTATTTT,CASSSGGIAGHTQYF
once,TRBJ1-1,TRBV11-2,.,TGTGCCAGCAGCCATTTCCAGTGGGGGGACACTAAAGCTTTCTTT,CASSHFQWGDTKAFF
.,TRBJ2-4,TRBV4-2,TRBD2,TGTGCCGGCAGCGGAGGGGAGGGGATAGTTAAGCCCAACATTCAGTACTTC,CAGSGGEGIVKPNIQYF
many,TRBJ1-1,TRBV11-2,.,TGTGCCAGCAGCCCCTGGATTCGAGGGGGGAACACTGAAGCTTTCTTT,CASSPWIRGGNTEAFF
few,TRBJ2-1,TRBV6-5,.,TGTGCCAGCAGTTACCGTGGTCCCGAGGCCGGCAATGAGCAGTTCTTC,CASSYRGPEAGNEQFF
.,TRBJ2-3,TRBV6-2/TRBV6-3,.,TGTGCCAGCAAAGGTTGGGGGAGCGGGACAGATACGCAGTATTTT,CASKGWGSGTDTQYF
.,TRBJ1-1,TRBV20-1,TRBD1,TGCAGTGCAGACAGGGTGGTGAACACTGAAGCTTTCTTT,CSADRVVNTEAFF
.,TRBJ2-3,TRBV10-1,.,TGCGCCAGCAGCAGGAGTCCTGGGAGCACAGATACGCAGTATTTT,CASSRSPGSTDTQYF
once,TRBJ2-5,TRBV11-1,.,TGTGCCAGCTGCCCCATCCAAGAGACCCAGTACTTC,CASCPIQETQYF
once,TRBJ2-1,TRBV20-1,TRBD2,TGCAGTGTTAGCAACCTGGGGACTAACCGACACAATAAGCAGTTCTTC,CSVSNLGTNRHNKQFF
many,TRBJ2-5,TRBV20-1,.,TGCAGTGCTAGCTTGGACGGCTGGGAGACCCAGTACTTC,CSASLDGWETQYF
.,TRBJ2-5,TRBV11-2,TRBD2,TGTGCCAGCATCTTAGATCTAGGACTAGCGGGGCAAGAGACCCTGTACTTC,CASILDLGLAGQETLYF
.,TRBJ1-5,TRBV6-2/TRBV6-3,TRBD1,TGTGCCAGCAGTTACTCCTCAGGGGGCCGCAATCAGCCCCAGCATTTT,CASSYSSGGRNQPQHF
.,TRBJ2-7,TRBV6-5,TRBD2,TGTGCCAGCAGTCGGCGGCTAGCGGGAGTAAGGGTGCAATACTTC,CASSRRLAGVRVQYF